This entry features one TCR beta chain sequence. The source of the sample is a study of PD-L1 blockade in urothelial cancer. Here immunoSEQ multiplex PCR was the method, and the copy in TCRdb shows in-frame clones only, minus some. The data contain roughly 110,000 clones, 91% of them singletons. The time point here: peripheral blood 6 weeks after treatment start. The specimen comprised PBMCs, sampled around atezolizumab (anti-PD-L1) treatment. The source of this sequence is a man aged 60 to 75 with urothelial cancer.

CDR3 nucleotide sequence: TGTGCCAGCAGCCAAGACCCCCCCAGGGAACCCCGGGCACGCACTAAAGATACGCAGTATTTT. It is translated as CASSQDPPREPRARTKDTQYF. This rearrangement joins TRBV4-2 to TRBJ2-3; weak D call: TRBD1 (5 bases). The ends were cut back, 0 bases at V and 5 bases at J, with 30 bases in the middle. CDR3 size: 21 residues. CDR1 LGHNA and CDR2 YNFKEQ come from the germline V gene.